These 20 T cell receptor beta chains came from one sample sequenced in a study of molecular identifiers for immune sequencing clone quantification. TCRdb ran MiXCR on the PCR reads and lists one entry per CDR3 protein. Here the sample spans about 640,000 distinct CDR3 sequences, less than 20% being singletons. The specimen sequenced was naive CD8+ T cells from blood, with Jurkat cell RNA spiked in. Subset reported: FACS-sorted CD8+CD4-CCR7+CD45RA+ naive T cells. All receptors come from a human donor in good health. Some libraries in this study had Jurkat cell RNA spiked in.

This clonotype has at least ten counts. The genes are TRBV3-1 and TRBJ2-5; 13 nucleotides line up with TRBD2. V was clipped by 4 bases and J by 2 bases; unmatched bases: 7. CDR1 and CDR2 from the germline V gene are LGHDT and YNNKEL (reference sequence). The CDR3 length is 17 residues. The CDR3 nucleotides read TGTGCCAGCAGCCGCACGGGACTAGCGGGACCTCAAGAGACCCAGTACTTC. Translation: CASSRTGLAGPQETQYF.

Details on this clonotype: With a much larger clone just one base away, this may be a read error. The CDR3 region has the DNA TGTGCCACCAGTGTGGGACTAGAAGATTTCTTT. Translated, it gives CATSVGLEDFF. The V call is TRBV24-1, the J call TRBJ1-1; perhaps TRBD1 as D (5 bases). This CDR3 region has 11 residues. CDR1 is KGHDR and CDR2 is SFDVKD in the germline V gene.

This clonotype was detected ten times or more. The chain has TRBV6-5 and TRBJ2-3; 10 bases match TRBD1. V shed 0 bases, J shed 1 base, and the junction held 4 bases outside the gene matches. Germline V gene data show CDR1 as MNHEY and CDR2 as SVGAGI. This CDR3 has 17 residues. CDR3 bases: TGTGCCAGCAGTTACTCCTCCGGGACAGGGGGCACAGATACGCAGTATTTT. Translation: CASSYSSGTGGTDTQYF.

This clonotype showed up many times. The chain joins TRBV11-2 to TRBJ1-5, with TRBD1 identical over 9 bases. The CDR3 is 16 amino acids. V lost 5 bases and J lost 6; bases outside the gene matches: 11. CDR1 and CDR2 (germline): SGHAT, FQNNGV. The DNA for the CDR3 is TGTGCCAGCAGCCCCACAGGGGGCGGCTTGGGTCAGCCCCAGCATTTT. Translating gives CASSPTGGGLGQPQHF.

Concerning this clonotype: A much larger clone differs by one base, so this may be a read error. V and J are TRBV9 and TRBJ2-2; D not certain. The CDR3 covers 15 residues. Trimming left V 0 bases short and J 7 bases short, with 13 bases between. Germline V gene sequence: CDR1 SGDLS, CDR2 YYNGEE. The CDR3 sequence: CASSVGSTIIGELFF. CDR3 DNA sequence: TGTGCCAGCAGCGTAGGGTCAACTATCATCGGGGAGCTGTTTTTT.

This clonotype occurred a few times. Possible read error: a much larger clone is one base away. V gene TRBV6-5 combines with J gene TRBJ2-3, with a tentative D call TRBD2 (6 bases). The CDR3 extends over 15 amino acids. Germline CDR1 reads MNHEY; CDR2 reads SVGAGI. The CDR3 loop is CANSYLAVSTDTQYF. The CDR3 DNA sequence: TGTGCCAACAGTTACTTAGCGGTTAGCACAGATACGCAGTATTTT.

Details on this clonotype: One junction end does not reproduce the germline sequence, and a read error may be involved. The chain couples TRBV12-3 or TRBV12-4 to TRBJ1-4; the D gene is possibly TRBD1 (6 bases). This CDR3 contains 15 residues. CDR3 nucleotide sequence: TGTGCCAGCAGTTTGGCGGGGGCAGGAGTAGAAAAACTGCTTTTT. It translates to CASSLAGAGVEKLLF.

With regard to this clonotype: A much larger clone differs by one base, so this may be a read error. The chain couples TRBV27 to TRBJ2-7; the D gene is possibly TRBD2 (5 bases). Germline CDR1 MNHEY, CDR2 SMNVEV (reference sequence). V dropped 0 bases and J dropped 6 bases, with 18 bases sitting between them. This CDR3 is built from 16 residues. CDR3 region: CASSLSAPPGRGEQYF. Written as DNA, the CDR3 is TGTGCCAGCAGTTTATCTGCCCCCCCGGGGAGAGGCGAGCAGTACTTC.

The chain combines TRBV7-3 with TRBJ2-1; unclear D gene. The CDR3 runs to 21 residues. The V gene's germline CDR1 is SGHTA and CDR2 FQGTGA. V was pared by 2 bases and J by 0 bases, with 26 bases between. The CDR3: CASSLSPTAEIVGHSYNEQFF. The CDR3 region has the DNA TGTGCCAGCAGCTTATCCCCGACCGCTGAAATAGTGGGTCACTCCTACAATGAGCAGTTCTTC. Full variable domain (rest looked up from reference TRBV7-3 and TRBJ2-1): GAGVSQTPSNKVTEKGKYVELRCDPISGHTALYWYRQSLGQGPEFLIYFQGTGAADDSGLPNDRFFAVRPEGSVSTLKIQRTERGDSAVYLCASSLSPTAEIVGHSYNEQFFGPGTRLTVL.

This clonotype was counted a few times. Possible read error: a much larger clone is one base away. The CDR3 region has the DNA TGTGCCAGCAGTTCGTTTGGGTCCACTGGGGCGCCTTGGATTCAGTACTTC. As protein: CASSSFGSTGAPWIQYF. The chain has TRBV12-3 or TRBV12-4 and TRBJ2-4, with D tentatively TRBD1 (5 bases). The CDR3 runs 17 residues. V lost 4 bases, J lost 10 bases, and 26 bases lay in between.

Ten or more counts support this clonotype. CDR3 region: CASSQEARDATGELFF. The DNA for the CDR3 is TGCGCCAGCAGCCAAGAAGCCAGGGACGCGACCGGGGAGCTGTTTTTT. The rearrangement links TRBV4-3 to TRBJ2-2; D may be TRBD1 or TRBD2 (5 bases each). Looked up from germline, CDR1 is LGHNA and CDR2 is YSLEER. The CDR3 spans 16 residues. V gave up 0 bases and J gave up 5 bases, with 13 bases separating them.

This clonotype showed up many times. This chain joins TRBV7-8 and TRBJ2-2; the match to TRBD2 covers 11 bases. This CDR3 has 18 residues. V dropped 5 bases and J dropped 0; count of bases not matched to a gene: 8. Germline V CDR1 and CDR2: SGHVS, FQNEAQ. CDR3 nucleotides: TGTGCCAGCAGCCCTCCCGTAGCGGGGGGGACGAACACCGGGGAGCTGTTTTTT. This sequence encodes CASSPPVAGGTNTGELFF.

Many counts were recorded for this clonotype. This chain connects TRBV5-1 to TRBJ1-1; TRBD1 might be the D (6 bases). Trimming pared 9 bases from V and 4 bases from J, leaving 16 bases between. The CDR3 totals 13 residues. The germline V gene encodes CDR1 SGHRS and CDR2 YFSETQ. The DNA of the CDR3 is TGCGCCACAAGGGGGGTGTCGGGCACTGAAGCTTTCTTT. Translated, it gives CATRGVSGTEAFF.

This sequence joins TRBV15 and TRBJ2-7, with TRBD1 matching over 9 bases. The V gene's germline CDR1 is LNHNV and CDR2 YYDKDF (reference sequence). The CDR3 runs 14 residues. Losses at the gene ends were 7 bases for V and 6 bases for J; bases not matched to a gene: 10. In nucleotides, the CDR3 is TGTGCCACCACCCCCGAGACAGGGGGGCTCGAGCAGTACTTC. It specifies CATTPETGGLEQYF. Supplemented by reference TRBV15 and TRBJ2-7, the full variable domain reads DAMVIQNPRYQVTQFGKPVTLSCSQTLNHNVMYWYQQKSSQAPKLLFHYYDKDFNNEADTPDNFQSRRPNTSFCFLDIRSPGLGDTAMYLCATTPETGGLEQYFGPGTRLTVT.

This clonotype has just a few counts. V usage is TRBV2 and J usage is TRBJ2-2; D unresolved. Deletions cut 7 bases from V and 0 bases from J, with 9 bases between. The CDR3 runs to 14 residues. Germline-derived CDR1 and CDR2 are SNHLY and FYNNEI. The CDR3 reads CASKWFANTGELFF. The CDR3 coding sequence is TGTGCCAGCAAGTGGTTCGCGAACACCGGGGAGCTGTTTTTT.

In regard to this clonotype: A much larger clonotype is one base distant, so this may be a read error. The chain has TRBV18 and TRBJ2-7, with 7 bases identical to TRBD1. Germline lookup yields CDR1 KGHSH and CDR2 LQKENI. This CDR3 is built from 15 residues. Here the CDR3 reads CASPPVDRRTLDQYF. The DNA for the CDR3 is TGTGCCAGCCCACCTGTGGACAGGAGGACTTTAGATCAGTACTTC.

This clonotype was observed many times. The genes are TRBV7-6 and TRBJ2-5, with D possibly being TRBD1 (5 bases). Germline loops: CDR1 SGHVS, CDR2 FNYEAQ. The CDR3 has 13 amino acids. V was trimmed by 1 base and J by 4 bases, leaving 7 bases between them. As DNA, the CDR3 is TGTGCCAGCAGCTTAGGTCAGGGAGAGACCCAGTACTTC. This encodes CASSLGQGETQYF.

This clonotype appeared many times. This rearrangement joins TRBV28 to TRBJ2-3; 10 bases are shared with TRBD2. The CDR3 loop spans 16 amino acids. The germline V gene has CDR1 MDHEN and CDR2 SYDVKM. V was clipped by 5 bases and J by 5 bases; unmatched bases: 10. The CDR3 region has the DNA TGTGCCAGCAGTCCTCGGTGGCTAGCGGGAGAAGATACGCAGTATTTT. Protein sequence: CASSPRWLAGEDTQYF.

This clonotype was found many times. The chain employs TRBV7-9 and TRBJ1-2; 8 bases map to TRBD1. Germline assignment: CDR1 SEHNR and CDR2 FQNEAQ (reference sequence). The CDR3 sequence is 14 residues long. The junction had 4 bases not matched to a gene; V was cut back by 5 bases and J by 2 bases. The CDR3 region is CASSHGQGNYGYTF. The DNA of the CDR3 is TGTGCCAGCAGCCACGGACAGGGAAACTATGGCTACACCTTC.

In its sample, this clonotype was seen many times. The V and J genes are TRBV28 and TRBJ2-7, with D tentatively TRBD1 (6 bases). V was cut by 6 bases and J by 7 bases, with 16 bases left in between. The CDR3 totals 13 residues. Germline CDR1 is MDHEN and CDR2 is SYDVKM. CDR3 coding DNA: TGTGCCAGCAGCCCACCTCAGGGGAGTGAGCAGTACTTC. This sequence encodes CASSPPQGSEQYF.